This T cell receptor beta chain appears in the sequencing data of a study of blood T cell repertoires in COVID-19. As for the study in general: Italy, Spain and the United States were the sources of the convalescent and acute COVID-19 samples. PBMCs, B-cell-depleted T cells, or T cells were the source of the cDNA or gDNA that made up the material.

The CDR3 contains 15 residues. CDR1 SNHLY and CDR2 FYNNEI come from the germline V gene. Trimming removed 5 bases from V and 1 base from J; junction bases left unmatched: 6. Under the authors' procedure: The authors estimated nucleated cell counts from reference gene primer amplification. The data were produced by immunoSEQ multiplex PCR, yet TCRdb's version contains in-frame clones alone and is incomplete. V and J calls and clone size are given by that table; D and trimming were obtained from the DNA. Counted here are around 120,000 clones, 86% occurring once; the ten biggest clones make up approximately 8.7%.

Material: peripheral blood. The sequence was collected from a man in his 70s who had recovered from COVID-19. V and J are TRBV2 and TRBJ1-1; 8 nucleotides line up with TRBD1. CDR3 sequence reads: CASSFAGTGNTEAFF. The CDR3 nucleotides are TGTGCCAGCAGTTTCGCCGGGACAGGGAACACTGAAGCTTTCTTT.